This entry is about one T cell receptor beta chain. Antigen unknown. This entry is derived from a study of CD8+CD57+ T cells in acquired aplastic anemia. Study at large: The mean DNA yield obtained from sorted CD4+ and CD8+ cells came to roughly 3.4 ug. Regarding the study as a whole: Both patients and controls carried the same twenty-nine CD8+ CDR3 sequences.

Genomic DNA templated the TCR beta VDJ and CDR3 profiling. TCRdb independently ran MiXCR on the reads; one entry per CDR3 protein. The profile shows 200,000 to 250,000 distinct CDR3 sequences, less than 75% of them singletons. Patients chosen for sequencing had CD8+CD57+ cells that had expanded, as shown by flow cytometry. Severe acquired aplastic anemia was present in every patient. Patient blood was sampled before any therapy had been received. From germline, CDR1 is ENHRY and CDR2 SYGVKD. The CDR3 is 18 residues long. V gave up 0 bases and J gave up 4 bases; unmatched junction bases: 10. The chain uses TRBV10-3 and TRBJ2-1; 9 bases align to TRBD2. Sample: sorted CD4+, CD8+, or CD8+CD57+ T cells (not recorded which) from PBMCs. This TCR was sampled from a human donor with aplastic anemia. DNA of the CDR3: TGTGCCATCAGTGAGTCCCCGGTGGGCGGGGGGGCATACAATGAGCAGTTCTTC. Amino acid sequence: CAISESPVGGGAYNEQFF.